This entry lists 29 T cell receptor beta chains sequenced from one sample in a study of control samples from healthy donors and cancer patients. Profiling relied on immunoSEQ multiplex PCR, and the TCRdb table lists in-frame clones only, not all of them. The sample holds around 200,000 clones, about nine tenths seen once. Sequencing input: blood. The receptors originated from a woman aged 25-40 years in good health.

This chain links TRBV3-1 (or the pseudogene TRBV3-2) with TRBJ1-4; TRBD1 is a possible D gene (6 bases). Germline CDR1 reads LGHDT; CDR2 reads YNNKEL (reference sequence). The CDR3 runs 15 residues. V was trimmed by 5 bases and J by 3 bases, leaving 13 bases between them. In nucleotides, the CDR3 is TGTGCCAGCAGCGCACGGACAGATCCTAATGAAAAACTGTTTTTT. Amino acid sequence: CASSARTDPNEKLFF.

This chain uses TRBV6-4 with TRBJ2-5; the D gene is possibly TRBD2 (6 bases). V was trimmed by 3 bases and J by 1 base, leaving 12 bases between them. The CDR3 consists of 15 residues. Per germline, CDR1 MRHNA and CDR2 SNTAGT. The CDR3 sequence is CASSEGSGTQETQYF. In DNA form, the CDR3 reads TGTGCCAGCAGTGAGGGTAGCGGCACCCAAGAGACCCAGTACTTC.

The chain combines TRBV12-3 or TRBV12-4 with TRBJ1-2; D is uncertain. The CDR3 runs to 13 residues. V was cut by 1 base and J by 5 bases, with 8 bases left in between. As DNA, the CDR3 is TGTGCCAGCAGTTTAGTGTCACCTTATGGCTACACCTTC. This codes for CASSLVSPYGYTF.

This chain joins TRBV5-1 and TRBJ1-3; perhaps TRBD1 as D (6 bases). CDR1 is SGHRS and CDR2 is YFSETQ in the germline V gene. The V end lost 1 base, the J end lost 0 bases, and 14 bases lay between the germline ends. The CDR3 is 17 amino acids. The CDR3 reads CASSLQVGTTSGNTIYF. CDR3 DNA sequence: TGCGCCAGCAGCTTGCAGGTCGGGACAACCTCTGGAAACACCATATATTTT.

V and J are TRBV11-1 and TRBJ2-1; 12 positions agree with TRBD2. Trimming took 5 bases from V and 7 from J; bases not matched to a gene: 3. CDR3 length: 14 residues. CDR1 is SGHAT, CDR2 FQDESV, per germline (reference sequence). CDR3 coding DNA: TGTGCCAGCAGCACTGGACTAGCGGGAAATGAGCAGTTCTTC. It codes for CASSTGLAGNEQFF.

The chain employs TRBV18 and TRBJ2-5; maybe TRBD2 (5 bases). Germline lookup yields CDR1 KGHSH and CDR2 LQKENI. The CDR3 length is 14 residues. V lost 1 base, J lost 2 bases, and 8 bases lay in between. In DNA, the CDR3 is TGTGCCAGCTCACCACAGGGAGTGCAAGAGACCCAGTACTTC. Translated, it gives CASSPQGVQETQYF.

The rearrangement links TRBV27 to TRBJ1-1; maybe TRBD1 (6 bases). Between the trimmed V and J ends, which lost 3 bases and 2 bases, there was a span of 7 bases. The CDR3 sequence is 13 residues long. Looked up from germline, CDR1 is MNHEY and CDR2 is SMNVEV (reference sequence). This CDR3 is CASSLGGNTEAFF. The CDR3 nucleotides are TGTGCCAGCAGTTTGGGGGGCAACACTGAAGCTTTCTTT.

The chain employs TRBV11-3 and TRBJ2-3; a weak D match, TRBD1 (6 bases). CDR3 size: 13 residues. V lost 5 bases and J 7 bases, leaving 13 bases between the germline ends. In germline, CDR1 is SGHNT, CDR2 YENEEA. DNA of the CDR3: TGTGCCAGCAGCCCCGGACAGCCTAATACGCAGTATTTT. It is translated as CASSPGQPNTQYF.

V gene TRBV4-2 combines with J gene TRBJ2-2; no reliable D call. CDR3 length: 14 residues. V shed 0 bases and J shed 4 bases, with 6 bases lying between them. Per the germline V gene, CDR1 is LGHNA and CDR2 is YNFKEQ. In DNA form, the CDR3 reads TGTGCCAGCAGCCAAGACAGCCCCACCGGGGAGCTGTTTTTT. It encodes CASSQDSPTGELFF.

V and J are TRBV5-1 and TRBJ1-5; 8 bases map to TRBD1. V dropped 4 bases and J dropped 7; count of bases not matched to a gene: 4. The CDR3 loop spans 13 amino acids. Per germline, CDR1 SGHRS and CDR2 YFSETQ. The chain's CDR3 is CASSPGGWQPQHF. The CDR3 DNA sequence: TGCGCCAGCAGCCCAGGGGGCTGGCAGCCCCAGCATTTT.

CDR3 amino acids: CSVGIGRYGYTF. CDR3 DNA sequence: TGCAGCGTTGGAATAGGCCGCTATGGCTACACCTTC. The rearrangement joins TRBV29-1 to TRBJ1-2; D is undetermined. Germline V gene data show CDR1 as SQVTM and CDR2 as ANQGSEA. V was pared by 4 bases and J by 4 bases, with 10 bases between. This CDR3 is 12 amino acids long.

The V call is TRBV11-2, the J call TRBJ1-1; 11 bases are shared with TRBD1. CDR3 length: 16 residues. Germline V gene data show CDR1 as SGHAT and CDR2 as FQNNGV. The ends lost 1 base at V and 4 bases at J; junction bases unmatched: 5. Here the CDR3 reads CASSLVGQGAVTEAFF. The CDR3 DNA reads as TGTGCCAGCAGCTTAGTCGGACAGGGGGCGGTCACTGAAGCTTTCTTT.

The chain combines TRBV6-2 or TRBV6-3 with TRBJ2-5; TRBD1 agrees at 7 bases. Germline assignment: CDR1 MNHEY and CDR2 SVGEGT. Trimming at V came to 1 base and at J to 5 bases, leaving 1 base not matched to a gene. The CDR3 has 13 amino acids. CDR3 coding DNA: TGTGCCAGCAGTTACTTCAGGGGGGAGACCCAGTACTTC. Translating gives CASSYFRGETQYF.

The chain couples TRBV19 to TRBJ1-5; TRBD1 might be the D (6 bases). Trimming removed 4 bases at V and 0 bases at J, with 13 bases between. CDR3 size: 16 residues. Germline V gene sequence: CDR1 LNHDA, CDR2 SQIVND (reference sequence). CDR3 region: CASSTGHWYSNQPQHF. The CDR3 DNA reads TGTGCCAGTAGTACGGGACACTGGTATAGCAATCAGCCCCAGCATTTT.

This chain connects TRBV10-3 to TRBJ2-3, with D unresolved. V gave up 4 bases and J gave up 0 bases, with 8 bases separating them. The CDR3 covers 14 residues. Germline-derived CDR1 and CDR2 are ENHRY and SYGVKD. Here the CDR3 reads CAISATASTDTQYF. CDR3 coding DNA: TGTGCCATCAGTGCCACAGCTAGCACAGATACGCAGTATTTT.

The J gene is TRBJ2-7, the V gene TRBV29-1, with a weak D call TRBD2 (5 bases). Trimming shortened V by 4 bases and J by 0 bases, and 10 bases separated the two germline ends. The CDR3 spans 13 residues. The germline V gene encodes CDR1 SQVTM and CDR2 ANQGSEA. DNA of the CDR3: TGCAGCGTTGGACTAAAGGGCTCCTACGAGCAGTACTTC. It codes for CSVGLKGSYEQYF.

This chain links TRBV27 with TRBJ2-1; a weak D match, TRBD1 (7 bases). The germline V gene encodes CDR1 MNHEY and CDR2 SMNVEV (reference sequence). The CDR3 consists of 16 residues. V lost 6 bases and J lost 4, with 19 bases in between. CDR3 in DNA: TGTGCCAGCAGACGCGGGCAGGGGGGTGGTTACAATGAGCAGTTCTTC. The encoded protein is CASRRGQGGGYNEQFF.

In its sample, this clone was seen a few times. V is TRBV25-1 and J is TRBJ1-4; D uncertain. Looked up from germline, CDR1 is MGHDK and CDR2 is SYGVNS. The ends were cut back, 2 bases at V and 8 bases at J, with 12 bases in the middle. The length of the CDR3 is 14 residues. The CDR3 region is CASSEGGQVEKLFF. In nucleotides, the CDR3 is TGTGCCAGCAGTGAAGGTGGGCAGGTGGAAAAACTGTTTTTT.

The chain recombines TRBV19 with TRBJ2-5; 9 bases are shared with TRBD1. This CDR3 contains 12 residues. CDR1 is LNHDA, CDR2 SQIVND, per germline (reference sequence). The junction had 5 bases not matched to a gene; V was cut back by 5 bases and J by 10 bases. CDR3 DNA: TGTGCCAGTAGTCTCAACAGGGGGCACCAGTACTTC. Its translation: CASSLNRGHQYF.

This sequence joins TRBV28 and TRBJ1-1; 8 bases align to TRBD1. Germline lookup yields CDR1 MDHEN and CDR2 SYDVKM. The CDR3 covers 13 residues. V shed 6 bases and J 5 bases; nucleotides not matched to a gene: 5. The chain's CDR3 is CASRQGAGTEAFF. Here the CDR3 DNA reads TGTGCCAGCAGGCAGGGGGCGGGTACTGAAGCTTTCTTT.

As for this clone: This sample also contains other DNA sequences that code for the same CDR3. The chain combines TRBV9 with TRBJ1-5, with D hard to call. V was cut by 0 bases and J by 4 bases, with 8 bases left in between. The CDR3 loop spans 14 amino acids. Germline assignment: CDR1 SGDLS and CDR2 YYNGEE. The CDR3: CASSVGGGNQPQHF. CDR3 in DNA: TGTGCCAGCAGCGTAGGCGGCGGGAATCAGCCCCAGCATTTT.

This clone was found a few times. The chain uses TRBV3-1 (or the pseudogene TRBV3-2) and TRBJ1-1, with a tentative D call TRBD1 (6 bases). The V gene lost 6 bases and the J gene lost 10 bases, with 15 bases spanning the gap. There are 12 residues in the CDR3. Germline V gene data show CDR1 as LGHDT and CDR2 as YNNKEL (reference sequence). The CDR3 protein is CASSRDTSGAFF. As DNA, the CDR3 is TGTGCCAGCAGTCGGGACACGTCGGGAGCTTTCTTT.

This chain connects TRBV18 to TRBJ2-1; 10 nucleotides match TRBD1. Germline lookup yields CDR1 KGHSH and CDR2 LQKENI. The J segment lost 7 bases and the V segment lost 6 bases, leaving 6 bases of the junction unmatched. The CDR3 is 14 residues long. Here the CDR3 reads CASSPGQGWNEQFF. In nucleotides, the CDR3 is TGTGCCAGCTCCCCGGGACAGGGGTGGAATGAGCAGTTCTTC.

Points on this clone: The same CDR3 is also encoded by other DNA sequences in this sample. The chain couples TRBV2 to TRBJ1-2, with 9 bases fitting TRBD1. The J segment lost 8 bases and the V segment lost 6 bases, leaving 4 bases of the junction unmatched. CDR1 and CDR2 from the germline V gene are SNHLY and FYNNEI. This CDR3 spans 12 amino acids. The CDR3 DNA sequence: TGTGCCAGCAGGACAGGGGGAGGAGGCTACACCTTC. It translates to CASRTGGGGYTF. Variable domain in full (rest from reference TRBV2 and TRBJ1-2): EPEVTQTPSHQVTQMGQEVILRCVPISNHLYFYWYRQILGQKVEFLVSFYNNEISEKSEIFDDQFSVERPDGSNFTLKIRSTKLEDSAMYFCASRTGGGGYTFGSGTRLTVV.

The J gene is TRBJ2-5, the V gene TRBV11-2; a possible D gene is TRBD2 (6 bases). Trimming left V 6 bases short and J 2 bases short, with 10 bases between. Germline CDR1 is SGHAT and CDR2 is FQNNGV. This CDR3 is built from 13 residues. In DNA form, the CDR3 reads TGTGCCAGCAGACTGACTAGTCAAGAGACCCAGTACTTC. This sequence encodes CASRLTSQETQYF.

As concerns this clone: The junction does not match germline at one end; this may be a read error. The chain recombines TRBV3-1 (or the pseudogene TRBV3-2) with TRBJ2-3; a weak D match, TRBD1 (7 bases). The CDR3 runs to 20 residues. Looked up from germline, CDR1 is LGHDT and CDR2 is YNNKEL (reference sequence). The chain's CDR3 is CASSQGTGGSAEVLTNTQYF. The CDR3 region has the DNA TGTGCCAGCAGCCAAGGGACAGGAGGGTCAGCGGAGGTCCTCACAAATACGCAGTATTTT.

V and J are TRBV10-3 and TRBJ1-5; D uncertain. The ends were cut back, 8 bases at V and 4 bases at J, with 9 bases in the middle. Germline loops: CDR1 ENHRY, CDR2 SYGVKD. The CDR3 loop spans 12 amino acids. Here the CDR3 reads CAISQVNQPQHF. The CDR3 DNA follows: TGTGCCATCTCTCAGGTAAATCAGCCCCAGCATTTT.

With respect to this clone: One end of the junction is discordant with germline, which a read error may explain. The CDR3 coding sequence is TGTGCCAGCAGTAAATACGAGCAGTACTTC. Amino acids: CASSKYEQYF. The chain employs TRBV25-1 and TRBJ2-7, with D unresolved. CDR1 MGHDK and CDR2 SYGVNS come from the germline V gene. The CDR3 is 10 residues long.

V is TRBV6-5 and J is TRBJ1-1; TRBD1 is a possible D gene (5 bases). The CDR3 runs to 14 residues. Germline V gene data show CDR1 as MNHEY and CDR2 as SVGAGI. Between the trimmed V and J ends, which lost 2 bases and 3 bases, there was a span of 10 bases. CDR3 protein: CASSYRAGDTEAFF. DNA for the CDR3: TGTGCCAGCAGTTACAGGGCGGGGGACACTGAAGCTTTCTTT.